These T cell receptor beta chains were read from a single sample in a study of shared clonotypes between healthy human individuals. Using immunoSEQ multiplex PCR, the repertoire was profiled, and TCRdb retains in-frame clones only, with some absent. The sample includes about 530,000 clones, approximately 95% of them seen just once. The sequencing input was naive CD4+ T cells sorted from blood. Receptors originate from a young woman in good health. Each CDR3 is given with its conserved first and last residue. The order of the fields is V gene, D gene, J gene, CDR3 DNA, CDR3 protein. The D gene is left open where the match is weak.

TRBV9	TRBD2	TRBJ2-1	TGTGCCAGCAGCCCGGCGATACTAGCGGGAGTCGGTGAGCAGTTCTTC	CASSPAILAGVGEQFF
TRBV5-1	TRBD2	TRBJ2-1	TGCGCCAGCAGCTTGGATCGACTAGCCGGGAACAATGAGCAGTTCTTC	CASSLDRLAGNNEQFF
TRBV7-9	TRBD1	TRBJ1-5	TGTGCCAGCAGCTTCGACAGGGGGGATCAGCCCCAGCATTTT	CASSFDRGDQPQHF
TRBV10-3	TRBD1	TRBJ2-6	TGTGCCATGGGGACAGACCCGGCCTCTGGGGCCAACGTCCTGACTTTC	CAMGTDPASGANVLTF
TRBV6-6	NA	TRBJ2-3	TGTGCCAGCAGTTACGTCAGCGAAAGAAATACGCAGTATTTT	CASSYVSERNTQYF
TRBV28	TRBD1	TRBJ1-5	TGTGCCAGCAGGGGACCGACCGGGACAGTCCCCAATCAGCCCCAGCATTTT	CASRGPTGTVPNQPQHF
TRBV5-4	NA	TRBJ2-7	TGTGCCAGCAGCTTGGCTAGACACCTAGTAGAGAAGCAGTACTTC	CASSLARHLVEKQYF
TRBV18	NA	TRBJ1-5	TGTGCCAGCTCACCACCGGGTTATAGCAATCAGCCCCAGCATTTT	CASSPPGYSNQPQHF
TRBV19	NA	TRBJ2-4	TGTGCCAGCCAAGAAACAGGGCACTCATCTCAGTACTTC	CASQETGHSSQYF
TRBV10-3	TRBD2	TRBJ2-3	TGTGCCATCAGTGGGGGACAGGGGACTAGCGGGAGAAGCACAGATACGCAGTATTTT	CAISGGQGTSGRSTDTQYF
TRBV7-9	NA	TRBJ1-1	TGTGCCAGCAGCAGACGGCGGGAGAAGACTGAAGCTTTCTTT	CASSRRREKTEAFF
TRBV6-6	NA	TRBJ1-1	TGTGCCAGCAGCTCCCCATGGGGAGGACCTTACACTGAAGCTTTCTTT	CASSSPWGGPYTEAFF
TRBV9	NA	TRBJ1-1	TGTGCCAGCAGCGTCCCCCTCGGGGCAACTGAAGCTTTCTTT	CASSVPLGATEAFF
TRBV7-2	NA	TRBJ2-2	TGTGCCAGCAGCTCTCTGAGAGGACCTAACACCGGGGAGCTGTTTTTT	CASSSLRGPNTGELFF
TRBV6-1	NA	TRBJ1-5	TGTGCCAGCAGTGAACAACGGACCCGTTATCAGCCCCAGCATTTT	CASSEQRTRYQPQHF
TRBV5-1	NA	TRBJ2-2	TGCGCCAGCAGTGAACAACCCGGGACCTTGGGCACCGGGGAGCTGTTTTTT	CASSEQPGTLGTGELFF
TRBV19	TRBD2	TRBJ2-7	TGTGCCAGTCGCAAAATAGCGGGAACGGGGGACGAGCAGTACTTC	CASRKIAGTGDEQYF
TRBV30	NA	TRBJ2-5	TGTGCCTGGAGCCCAGGCCGGCCGTGGGAGACCCAGTACTTC	CAWSPGRPWETQYF
TRBV28	NA	TRBJ2-3	TGTGCCAGCAGTTCCCAGGGGATAGATACGCAGTATTTT	CASSSQGIDTQYF
TRBV10-1	TRBD2	TRBJ2-5	TGCGCCAGCAGTGAAGGGCTAGCGGGAACCGAGACCCAGTACTTC	CASSEGLAGTETQYF
TRBV27	NA	TRBJ1-6	TGTGCCAGCAGTTTATCGGGGACATACGGTTCACCCCTCCACTTT	CASSLSGTYGSPLHF
TRBV27	TRBD2	TRBJ2-7	TGTGCCAGCAGTACCGTCGTGGCTAGCGGGAGCTACGAGCAGTACTTC	CASSTVVASGSYEQYF